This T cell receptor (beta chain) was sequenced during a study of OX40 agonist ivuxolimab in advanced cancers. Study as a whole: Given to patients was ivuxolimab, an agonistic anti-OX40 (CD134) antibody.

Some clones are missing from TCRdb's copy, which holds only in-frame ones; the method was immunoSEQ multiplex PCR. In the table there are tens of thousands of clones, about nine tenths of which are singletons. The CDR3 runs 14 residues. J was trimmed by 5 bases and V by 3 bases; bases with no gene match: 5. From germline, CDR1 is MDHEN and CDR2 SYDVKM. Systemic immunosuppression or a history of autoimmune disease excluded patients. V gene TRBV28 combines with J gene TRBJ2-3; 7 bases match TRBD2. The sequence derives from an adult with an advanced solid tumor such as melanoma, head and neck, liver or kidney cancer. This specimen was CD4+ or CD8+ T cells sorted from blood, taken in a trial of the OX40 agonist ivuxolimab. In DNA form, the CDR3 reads TGTGCCAGCAGTTTGGATAGCGGGTTAGATACGCAGTATTTT. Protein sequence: CASSLDSGLDTQYF. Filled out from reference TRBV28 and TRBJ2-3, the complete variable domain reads DVKVTQSSRYLVKRTGEKVFLECVQDMDHENMFWYRQDPGLGLRLIYFSYDVKMKEKGDIPEGYSVSREKKERFSLILESASTNQTSMYLCASSLDSGLDTQYFGPGTRLTVL.